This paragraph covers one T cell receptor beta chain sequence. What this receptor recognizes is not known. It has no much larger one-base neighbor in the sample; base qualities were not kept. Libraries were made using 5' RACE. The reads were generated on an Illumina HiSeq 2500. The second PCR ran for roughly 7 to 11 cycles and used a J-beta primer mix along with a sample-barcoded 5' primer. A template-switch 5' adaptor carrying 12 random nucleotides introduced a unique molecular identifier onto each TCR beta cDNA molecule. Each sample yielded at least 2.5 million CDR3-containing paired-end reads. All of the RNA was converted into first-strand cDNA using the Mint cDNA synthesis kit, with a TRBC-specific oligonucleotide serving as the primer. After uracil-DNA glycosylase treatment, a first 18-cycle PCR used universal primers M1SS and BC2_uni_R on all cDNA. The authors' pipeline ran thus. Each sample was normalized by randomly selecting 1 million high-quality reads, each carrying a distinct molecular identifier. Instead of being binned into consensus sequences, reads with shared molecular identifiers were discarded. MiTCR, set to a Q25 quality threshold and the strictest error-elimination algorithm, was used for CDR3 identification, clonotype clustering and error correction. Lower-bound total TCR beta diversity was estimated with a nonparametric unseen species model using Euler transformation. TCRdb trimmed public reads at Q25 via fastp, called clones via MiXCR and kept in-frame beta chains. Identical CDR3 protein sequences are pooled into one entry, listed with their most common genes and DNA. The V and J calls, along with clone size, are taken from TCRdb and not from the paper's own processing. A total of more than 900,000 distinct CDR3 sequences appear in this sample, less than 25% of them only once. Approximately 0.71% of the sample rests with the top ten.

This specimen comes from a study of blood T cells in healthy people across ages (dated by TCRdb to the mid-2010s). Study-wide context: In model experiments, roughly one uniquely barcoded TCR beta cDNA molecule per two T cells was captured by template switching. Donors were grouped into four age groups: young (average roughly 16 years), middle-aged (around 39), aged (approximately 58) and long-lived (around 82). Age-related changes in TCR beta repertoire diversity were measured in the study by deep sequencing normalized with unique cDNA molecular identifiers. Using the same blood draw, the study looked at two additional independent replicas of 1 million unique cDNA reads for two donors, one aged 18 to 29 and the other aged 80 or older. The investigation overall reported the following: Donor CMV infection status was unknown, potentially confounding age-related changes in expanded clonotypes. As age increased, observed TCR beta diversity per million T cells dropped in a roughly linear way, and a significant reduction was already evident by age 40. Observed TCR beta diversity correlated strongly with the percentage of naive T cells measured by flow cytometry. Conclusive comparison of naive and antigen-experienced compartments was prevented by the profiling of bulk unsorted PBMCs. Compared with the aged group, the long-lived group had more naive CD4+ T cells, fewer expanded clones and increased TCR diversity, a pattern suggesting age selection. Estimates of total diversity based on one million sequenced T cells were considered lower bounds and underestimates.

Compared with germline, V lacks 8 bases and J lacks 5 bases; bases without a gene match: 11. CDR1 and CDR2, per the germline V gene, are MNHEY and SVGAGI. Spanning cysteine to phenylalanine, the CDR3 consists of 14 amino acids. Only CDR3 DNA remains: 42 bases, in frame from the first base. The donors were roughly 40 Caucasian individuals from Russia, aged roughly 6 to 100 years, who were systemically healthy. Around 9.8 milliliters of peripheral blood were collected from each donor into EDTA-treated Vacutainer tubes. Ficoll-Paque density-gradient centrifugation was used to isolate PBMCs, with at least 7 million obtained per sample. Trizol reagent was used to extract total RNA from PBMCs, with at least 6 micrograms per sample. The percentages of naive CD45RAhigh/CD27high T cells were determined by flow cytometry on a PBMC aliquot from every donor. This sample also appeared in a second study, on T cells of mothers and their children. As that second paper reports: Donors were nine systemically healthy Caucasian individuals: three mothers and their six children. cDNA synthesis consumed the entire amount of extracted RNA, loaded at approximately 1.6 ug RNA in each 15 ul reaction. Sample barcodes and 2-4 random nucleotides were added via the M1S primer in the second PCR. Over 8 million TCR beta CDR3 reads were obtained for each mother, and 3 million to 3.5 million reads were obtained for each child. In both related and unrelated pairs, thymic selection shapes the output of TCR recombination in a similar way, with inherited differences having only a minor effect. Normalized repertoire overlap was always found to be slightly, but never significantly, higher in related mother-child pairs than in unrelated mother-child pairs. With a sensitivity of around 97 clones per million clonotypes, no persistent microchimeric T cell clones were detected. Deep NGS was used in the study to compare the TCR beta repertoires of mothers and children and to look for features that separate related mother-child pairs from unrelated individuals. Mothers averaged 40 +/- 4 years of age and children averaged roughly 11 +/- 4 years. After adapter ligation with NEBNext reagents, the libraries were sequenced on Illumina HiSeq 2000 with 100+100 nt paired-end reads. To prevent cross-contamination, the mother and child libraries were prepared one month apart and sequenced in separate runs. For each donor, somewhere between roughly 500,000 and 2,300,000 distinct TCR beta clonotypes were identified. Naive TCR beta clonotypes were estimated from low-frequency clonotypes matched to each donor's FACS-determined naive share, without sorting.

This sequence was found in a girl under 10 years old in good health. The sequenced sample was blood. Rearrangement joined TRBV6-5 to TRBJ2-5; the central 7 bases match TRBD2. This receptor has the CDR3 CASGLGHSTETQYF. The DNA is TGTGCCAGCGGACTAGGACATTCGACGGAGACCCAGTACTTC.